The sequence of this TCR beta chain was determined in a study of T-cell memory formation after mild COVID-19. Study-wide points: Some SARS-CoV-2-responding clones were already detected in memory before infection. While clones contracting from day 15 to 85 were balanced between CD4 and CD8, later expanders leaned CD4+. Shrinking CD4+ clones resided mostly in CM and EM, and CD8+ ones in EMRA.

MiXCR was run by TCRdb on the 5' RACE reads, yielding one entry per CDR3 protein. The sample consists of fewer than 60,000 distinct CDR3 sequences, 27% of them appearing once. Turning to this clonotype: Its antigen is undetermined.

This CDR3 comprises 16 residues. V lost 1 base to trimming and J lost 4 bases, with 16 bases between them. Looked up from germline, CDR1 is SGHTA and CDR2 is FQGTGA. This sequence was found in a man younger than 30 who had mild COVID-19 (a few samples of this study predate the infection). Cell type and time point are not known. Specimen: PBMCs or a T cell subset sorted from them (not recorded which). The chain is built from TRBV7-3 and TRBJ1-1; D gene unclear. The CDR3: CASSLIRTRQFTEAFF. The CDR3 bases are TGTGCCAGCAGCTTAATAAGGACCCGCCAATTCACTGAAGCTTTCTTT.